Presented here are 10 T cell receptor beta chains from one specimen sequenced in a study of CD8 T cells in ankylosing spondylitis. Using its own MiXCR run on the 5' RACE reads, TCRdb lists one record per CDR3 protein. The sample has more than 60,000 distinct CDR3 sequences, more than 5.5% seen once. What was sequenced was synovial fluid, either unsorted or a sorted T cell fraction (not recorded which). Every receptor here comes from a male donor with ankylosing spondylitis.

As to this clonotype: A junction boundary mismatches the germline segment, possibly from a read error. The chain links TRBV10-3 to TRBJ2-1; 9 bases fit TRBD2. The germline V gene encodes CDR1 ENHRY and CDR2 SYGVKD. The CDR3 loop spans 13 amino acids. CDR3 region: CAISIPSGNGQFF. CDR3 in DNA: TGTGCCATCAGTATTCCTAGCGGGAATGGGCAGTTCTTC.

This clonotype was seen repeatedly, ten times or more. One junction end does not reproduce the germline sequence, and a read error may be involved. The chain has TRBV12-3 or TRBV12-4 and TRBJ2-1; no firm D call. This CDR3 comprises 16 residues. The chain's CDR3 is CASSLGRVTPYNEQFF. As DNA, the CDR3 is TGTGCCAGCAGTTTAGGTCGGGTTACACCCTACAATGAGCAGTTCTTT.

This chain connects TRBV7-6 to TRBJ2-7; the D gene is possibly TRBD1 (5 bases). The CDR3 covers 13 residues. Germline V gives CDR1 SGHVS, CDR2 FNYEAQ. V lost 1 base and J 5 bases, leaving 9 bases between the germline ends. CDR3 in amino acids: CASSLEQGHEQYF. CDR3 DNA: TGTGCCAGCAGCTTAGAGCAGGGCCACGAGCAGTACTTC.

This clonotype was observed many times. The gene calls are TRBV5-1 and TRBJ2-2; TRBD1 agrees at 9 bases. V was pared by 4 bases and J by 6 bases, with 7 bases of the junction left unmatched. This CDR3 is built from 15 residues. The V gene's germline CDR1 is SGHRS and CDR2 YFSETQ. The CDR3 protein is CASSPGTGRSGELFF. The CDR3 region has the DNA TGCGCCAGCAGCCCCGGGACAGGGCGTTCCGGGGAGCTGTTTTTT.

The chain joins TRBV4-2 to TRBJ2-6; 10 positions match TRBD1. The V gene's germline CDR1 is LGHNA and CDR2 YNFKEQ. Losses at the gene ends were 3 bases for V and 0 bases for J; bases not matched to a gene: 2. This CDR3 contains 17 residues. The CDR3 DNA is TGTGCCAGCAGCCAGGGGACAGGGGACTCTGGGGCCAACGTCCTGACTTTC. It encodes CASSQGTGDSGANVLTF.

This clonotype has at least ten counts. J is TRBJ2-7 and V is TRBV15; D is perhaps TRBD1 (6 bases). Trimming shortened V by 3 bases and J by 3 bases, and 9 bases separated the two germline ends. The CDR3 has 13 amino acids. Germline V gene sequence: CDR1 LNHNV, CDR2 YYDKDF (reference sequence). CDR3 nucleotide sequence: TGTGCCACCAGCAGTGGACAGAACTACGAGCAGTACTTC. Translating it yields CATSSGQNYEQYF.

This clonotype was detected only a few times. The chain combines TRBV20-1 with TRBJ2-3; 7 bases match TRBD2. Germline V gene lookup returns CDR1 DFQATT and CDR2 SNEGSKA (reference sequence). This CDR3 contains 15 residues. Trimming at V came to 0 bases and at J to 6 bases, leaving 9 bases not matched to a gene. The CDR3 DNA reads as TGCAGTGCTAGAGAGGCGGGAGTGGCACGGGATACGCAGTATTTT. As protein: CSAREAGVARDTQYF.

This clonotype was seen ten or more times. The V and J genes are TRBV3-1 and TRBJ1-2; 8 bases are shared with TRBD1. V was pared by 7 bases and J by 1 base, with 5 bases of the junction left unmatched. Germline V gene lookup returns CDR1 LGHDT and CDR2 YNNKEL (reference sequence). The CDR3 is 14 amino acids. CDR3 region: CASTQGANNYGYTF. CDR3 nucleotides: TGTGCCAGCACCCAGGGGGCGAATAACTATGGCTACACCTTC.

J is TRBJ1-1 and V is TRBV3-1; 7 bases are a match to TRBD1. With 3 bases clipped from V and 6 bases from J, the junction kept 7 bases outside the gene matches. The CDR3 covers 14 residues. Per germline, CDR1 LGHDT and CDR2 YNNKEL (reference sequence). The DNA of the CDR3 is TGTGCCAGCAGCCAGGGACAGTTGAGCTCTGAAGCTTTCTTT. It encodes CASSQGQLSSEAFF.

In its sample, this clonotype was seen a few times. The V gene is TRBV27, the J gene TRBJ2-3; 7 bases line up with TRBD2. The CDR3 extends over 14 amino acids. In germline, CDR1 is MNHEY, CDR2 SMNVEV (reference sequence). V gave up 9 bases and J gave up 1 base; unmatched junction bases: 7. This CDR3 reads CASFSGSRTDTQYF. The CDR3 DNA reads TGTGCCAGTTTTAGCGGGTCTCGCACAGATACGCAGTATTTT.